The entry below gives a single T cell receptor beta chain sequence along with its context. The target of this receptor is not known. Base qualities are missing; no much larger clone stands one base away. The treatment or condition tag for this specimen amounts to: live attenuated yellow fever vaccine strain. Two biological replicates of bulk PBMCs were collected at each blood-draw timepoint. A standard Ficoll-Paque protocol was used to isolate PBMCs from peripheral blood. TriZol was used to extract RNA from bulk PBMCs, CD4 and CD8 fractions, and dextramer-positive and dextramer-negative fractions. V lost 4 bases and J lost 2 bases; the stretch between them is 9 bases long. CDR1 and CDR2 are read off the germline V gene as SGHTA and FQGNSA. Inclusive of the bounding cysteine and phenylalanine, the CDR3 is 13 residues long. The only DNA kept is the CDR3, 39 bases in frame from the first base. The data stem from a study of T cells after yellow fever vaccination (dated 2019 in TCRdb). In terms of the full investigation: The SMART-Seq v4 Ultra Low Input RNA kit was used to prepare libraries from fractions with low cell numbers. To follow T-cell clones before and after both primary and booster YFV17D yellow fever vaccination, bulk TCR alpha and beta repertoires underwent longitudinal sequencing. Two healthy male donors, one aged 18 to 30 and one aged 30 to 40 years, were included in the cohort. Bulk PBMC replicates and cell subsets were isolated from blood drawn at multiple timepoints before and after both primary and secondary immunization.

Summary of the overall study and its limitations: FACS-sorted repertoires could contain abundant contaminating clonotypes from the bulk population, so computational filtering was required. A small fraction of clonotypes showed up in both the CD4 and CD8 compartments, probably as a result of convergent recombination. The study included only a couple of donors, which limits how far the findings can be generalized. Most clones expanded after primary vaccination (around 96% of CD4 and roughly 88% of CD8) were re-detected after the booster, suggesting that broad memory maintenance occurred. Compared with the primary T-cell response, the secondary T-cell response was weaker but faster, peaking on day 5 rather than day 15.

TCR cDNA was synthesized by 5'RACE template switching, through which a universal primer site and unique molecular identifiers were introduced. cDNA synthesis was primed from both the TCR alpha and TCR beta constant segments. Library amplification used two PCR steps, and the second PCR step added sample barcodes and sequencing adapters. Sequencing of libraries was performed on Illumina HiSeq 2500 (2x100 bp) or NovaSeq (2x150 bp). As for how the authors treated the data: MIGEC handled demultiplexing of reads and collapsing into UMI consensus sequences, while MiXCR performed V(D)J alignment. Vaccine-responding clonotypes were defined with edgeR using replicate PBMC samples, requiring FDR below 0.01 and a log2 fold change above 5 up to day 15. Bulk clonotypes were assigned CD4 or CD8 identity according to which sequenced CD4 or CD8 repertoire held them at higher abundance. The public reads were run again by TCRdb, first through fastp at Q25 and then through MiXCR, and only productive beta chains were kept. Duplicate CDR3 protein sequences are folded into a single record with the most common DNA and genes. In this record, the V and J calls reflect TCRdb's handling and not the investigators' own analysis. The sample table lists around 610,000 distinct CDR3 sequences, approximately 15% of them with a count of one. Of the sample, over 13% falls within the top ten clones.

Recombination connected TRBV7-2 to TRBJ2-7, with no confident D gene call. The source is a man aged 30 to 39 who received the YFV17D yellow fever vaccine. The sample in question was PBMCs, obtained on the day of the yellow fever booster vaccination. This receptor carries the CDR3 CASSSQNTYEQYF. The nucleotide sequence is given as TGTGCCAGCAGCTCCCAAAACACCTACGAGCAGTACTTC.